One and the same sample provided the 30 T cell receptor beta chains below, sequenced in a study of T cells in narcolepsy. Produced via immunoSEQ multiplex PCR; TCRdb's table is partial and in-frame only. In the table there are 25,000 to 35,000 clones, under 90% of which are singletons. The sequenced sample was CD45RA- memory CD4+ T cells from PBMCs. The source of these receptors is a human donor with narcolepsy.

This clone has only a few counts. The chain uses TRBV6-6 and TRBJ1-1; D is possibly TRBD1 (6 bases). The CDR3 loop spans 13 amino acids. Germline V gives CDR1 MNHNY, CDR2 SVGAGI (reference sequence). The ends were cut back, 8 bases at V and 0 bases at J, with 10 bases in the middle. The CDR3 here is CASRGQLNTEAFF. The CDR3 DNA reads as TGTGCCAGCCGCGGACAGTTGAACACTGAAGCTTTCTTT.

The J gene is TRBJ2-5, the V gene TRBV2; TRBD2 might be the D (6 bases). CDR1 SNHLY and CDR2 FYNNEI come from the germline V gene. V was trimmed by 6 bases and J by 4 bases, leaving 15 bases between them. The CDR3 has 14 residues. In nucleotides, the CDR3 is TGTGCCAGCAGGGGGGGTAGAGCATCAGAGACCCAGTACTTC. It codes for CASRGGRASETQYF.

This clone has only a few counts. This sequence joins TRBV9 and TRBJ1-3; D is perhaps TRBD1 (5 bases). In germline, CDR1 is SGDLS, CDR2 YYNGEE. Trimming pared 0 bases from V and 3 bases from J, leaving 13 bases between. This CDR3 comprises 16 residues. This CDR3 reads CASSVGQGMGGNTIYF. CDR3 nucleotide sequence: TGTGCCAGCAGCGTAGGCCAGGGAATGGGTGGAAACACCATATATTTT.

The rearrangement uses TRBV5-4 and TRBJ2-1, with 9 bases identical to TRBD2. The CDR3 contains 15 residues. J was trimmed by 5 bases and V by 4 bases; bases with no gene match: 7. Germline CDR1 reads SGHNT; CDR2 reads YYREEE (reference sequence). The CDR3 DNA reads TGTGCCAGCAGCAAAGCTAGCGGGGTTAACAATGAGCAGTTCTTC. It yields the protein CASSKASGVNNEQFF.

This rearrangement joins TRBV10-1 to TRBJ2-7; no clear D gene. V lost 3 bases, J lost 5 bases, and 11 bases lay in between. The CDR3 has 13 amino acids. Germline V CDR1 and CDR2: WNHNN, SYGVQD (reference sequence). For the CDR3, the DNA is TGCGCCAGCAGTGATCAGCACACCAACGAGCAGTACTTC. Translation: CASSDQHTNEQYF.

This chain uses TRBV11-2 with TRBJ2-5; D may be TRBD1 (6 bases). The J call may be in error: the DNA end matches TRBJ2-7 better. From germline, CDR1 is SGHAT and CDR2 FQNNGV. The CDR3 has 15 residues. The CDR3 reads CASRDATGGIYEQYF. In DNA form, the CDR3 reads TGTGCCAGCAGGGATGCGACAGGTGGGATCTACGAGCAGTACTTC.

The gene calls are TRBV7-9 and TRBJ2-7, with D uncertain. Germline V gives CDR1 SEHNR, CDR2 FQNEAQ (reference sequence). The length of the CDR3 is 12 residues. V dropped 5 bases and J dropped 3 bases, with 8 bases sitting between them. The CDR3 region has the DNA TGTGCCAGCAGCCCGCAGGACTACGAGCAGTACTTC. This codes for CASSPQDYEQYF.

J is TRBJ2-7 and V is TRBV6-6; D is undetermined. V was shortened by 6 bases and J by 5 bases, with 11 bases between the two germline ends. The CDR3 has 12 amino acids. Per germline, CDR1 MNHNY and CDR2 SVGAGI (reference sequence). The CDR3 reads CASRGPANEQYF. The CDR3 DNA follows: TGTGCCAGCAGGGGTCCAGCCAACGAGCAGTACTTC.

The rearrangement joins TRBV11-2 to TRBJ2-1; 14 bases align to TRBD2. Germline loops: CDR1 SGHAT, CDR2 FQNNGV. After removal of 3 bases from V and 2 bases from J, the junction contained 6 bases not matched to a gene. This CDR3 region has 18 residues. CDR3 in amino acids: CASSLGTSGRGTYNEQFF. In DNA form, the CDR3 reads TGTGCCAGCAGCTTGGGGACTAGCGGGAGAGGGACCTACAATGAGCAGTTCTTC.

The CDR3 nucleotides are TGTGCCAGCTCAAAAAACCAGGGGGCAGATACGCAGTATTTT. It encodes CASSKNQGADTQYF. The chain carries TRBV18 and TRBJ2-3; TRBD1 matches 7 bases. The CDR3 loop spans 14 amino acids. CDR1 is KGHSH and CDR2 is LQKENI in the germline V gene. Unmatched junction bases numbered 6, after V lost 5 bases and J lost 4 bases.

This chain joins TRBV27 and TRBJ2-1; TRBD1 matches 9 bases. Germline lookup yields CDR1 MNHEY and CDR2 SMNVEV (reference sequence). The CDR3 runs to 15 residues. The V and J ends lost 3 bases and 6 bases, in that order; junction bases with no gene match: 6. The CDR3 nucleotides are TGTGCCAGCAGTTTCGACAGGGGGGGAAGCAATGAGCAGTTCTTC. It yields the protein CASSFDRGGSNEQFF.

The CDR3 nucleotides are TGTGCCTGGGATTCCGGGACAGAGGCCTCATTCTCCTACGAGCAGTACTTC. It yields the protein CAWDSGTEASFSYEQYF. This chain uses TRBV30 with TRBJ2-7; TRBD1 aligns across 7 bases. The CDR3 has 17 amino acids. Unmatched junction bases numbered 16, after V lost 5 bases and J lost 0 bases. Germline V gene sequence: CDR1 GTSNPN, CDR2 SVGIG (reference sequence).

The V call is TRBV10-1, the J call TRBJ2-5, with 8 bases matching TRBD1. After removal of 8 bases from V and 14 bases from J, the junction contained 16 bases not matched to a gene. The germline V gene has CDR1 WNHNN and CDR2 SYGVQD (reference sequence). CDR3 size: 13 residues. CDR3 sequence (DNA): TGCGCCAGCTTGGGACAGGAGATAAACGAGCAATACTTC. Amino acid sequence: CASLGQEINEQYF.

The chain's CDR3 is CATSREDGNGYTF. DNA for the CDR3: TGTGCCACCAGCAGAGAAGATGGCAATGGCTACACCTTC. This chain joins TRBV15 and TRBJ1-2; D not certain. The V gene's germline CDR1 is LNHNV and CDR2 YYDKDF (reference sequence). V lost 0 bases and J lost 6, with 8 bases in between. CDR3 length equals 13 residues.

V and J are TRBV14 and TRBJ2-7, with 8 bases identical to TRBD2. Germline values: CDR1 SGHDN, CDR2 FVKESK. The CDR3 consists of 14 residues. Germline trimming cut 3 bases from V and 2 bases from J; bases unmatched to any gene: 3. CDR3 protein: CASSQSSGPYEQYF. CDR3 DNA sequence: TGTGCCAGCAGCCAGTCTAGCGGGCCCTACGAGCAGTACTTC.

This clone was recorded only once. This rearrangement joins TRBV6-1 to TRBJ2-1; 8 nucleotides line up with TRBD2. Germline lookup yields CDR1 MNHNS and CDR2 SASEGT. The CDR3 is 13 amino acids. V lost 8 bases to trimming and J lost 7 bases; unmatched junction nucleotides: 7. For the CDR3, the DNA is TGTGCCAGCTTAGCGGGAAGGTATAATGAGCAGTTCTTC. Its translation is CASLAGRYNEQFF.

V and J are TRBV10-3 and TRBJ1-4; 7 bases are a match to TRBD1. CDR3 length: 17 amino acids. Germline CDR1 reads ENHRY; CDR2 reads SYGVKD. V lost 10 bases to trimming and J lost 1 base; unmatched junction nucleotides: 15. CDR3 residues: CATTGGQGTETNEKLFF. The CDR3 DNA sequence: TGTGCCACGACCGGGGGACAAGGGACAGAAACTAATGAAAAACTGTTTTTT.

The chain carries TRBV5-4 and TRBJ2-2; D is possibly TRBD2 (5 bases). V gave up 0 bases and J gave up 3 bases, with 12 bases separating them. Germline CDR1 and CDR2: SGHNT and YYREEE (reference sequence). The CDR3 length is 16 residues. The CDR3 loop reads CASSLGAGRDTGELFF. In nucleotides, the CDR3 is TGTGCCAGCAGCTTGGGGGCCGGGCGGGACACCGGGGAGCTGTTTTTT. The whole variable domain, filled in from reference TRBV5-4 and TRBJ2-2, reads ETGVTQSPTHLIKTRGQQVTLRCSSQSGHNTVSWYQQALGQGPQFIFQYYREEENGRGNFPPRFSGLQFPNYSSELNVNALELDDSALYLCASSLGAGRDTGELFFGEGSRLTVL.

The V gene is TRBV6-6, the J gene TRBJ1-1; weak D call: TRBD1 (5 bases). The CDR3 totals 13 residues. V was pared by 6 bases and J by 0 bases, with 8 bases between. Germline V gene lookup returns CDR1 MNHNY and CDR2 SVGAGI (reference sequence). DNA for the CDR3: TGTGCCAGCAGAGGAGGGGTGAACACTGAAGCTTTCTTT. This gives the protein CASRGGVNTEAFF.

CDR3 in DNA: TGTGCCAGCAGCCAATCACGGCAGTACAATGAGCAGTTCTTC. It is translated as CASSQSRQYNEQFF. The rearrangement uses TRBV4-2 and TRBJ2-1, with D uncertain. CDR1 is LGHNA, CDR2 YNFKEQ, per germline. The CDR3 is made up of 14 amino acids. The germline V and J ends were trimmed by 2 bases and 4 bases, with 9 bases remaining between them.

The CDR3 nucleotides read TGTGCCAGCAGTAGGGGGACAGAAGTCACCGGGGAGCTGTTTTTT. It encodes CASSRGTEVTGELFF. This chain links TRBV6-1 with TRBJ2-2; 7 positions agree with TRBD1. The CDR3 is made up of 15 amino acids. Trimming took 5 bases from V and 4 from J; bases not matched to a gene: 7. CDR1 MNHNS and CDR2 SASEGT come from the germline V gene.

CDR3 in DNA: TGTGCCAGCAGCTTAGCCTGGGGCGGGGGGGCGGAGACCCAGTACTTC. Amino acids: CASSLAWGGGAETQYF. The V call is TRBV13, the J call TRBJ2-5; 9 bases align to TRBD2. Germline assignment: CDR1 PRHDT and CDR2 FYEKMQ (reference sequence). Losses at the gene ends were 1 base for V and 5 bases for J; bases not matched to a gene: 8. CDR3 length: 16 residues.

The chain couples TRBV27 to TRBJ2-3; D ambiguous. Germline CDR1 MNHEY, CDR2 SMNVEV (reference sequence). The CDR3 extends over 16 amino acids. The V end was cut by 5 bases, the J end by 2 bases, with 17 bases between. The CDR3 is CASSPSAARFTDTQYF. The CDR3 nucleotides read TGTGCCAGCAGTCCCAGTGCGGCCCGGTTCACAGATACGCAGTATTTT.

The gene calls are TRBV4-1 and TRBJ2-1; D might be TRBD2 (5 bases). V dropped 0 bases and J dropped 1 base, with 22 bases sitting between them. This CDR3 region has 20 residues. Germline CDR1 reads MGHRA; CDR2 reads YSYEKL. In DNA, the CDR3 is TGCGCCAGCAGCCAAGAGAGGGTAGCGCCCAACAAGAGGTCCTACAATGAGCAGTTCTTC. Translating it yields CASSQERVAPNKRSYNEQFF.

The chain is built from TRBV27 and TRBJ2-2; TRBD2 matches at 13 bases. The V gene end was trimmed by 6 bases and the J gene end by 5 bases; junction bases not matched to a gene: 3. Per the germline V gene, CDR1 is MNHEY and CDR2 is SMNVEV (reference sequence). The CDR3 contains 15 residues. CDR3 sequence reads: CASRGGLAGTGELFF. The DNA of the CDR3 is TGTGCCAGCAGGGGGGGACTAGCGGGGACCGGGGAGCTGTTTTTT.

The V and J genes are TRBV2 and TRBJ1-1, with D uncertain. The CDR3 has 13 amino acids. Germline loops: CDR1 SNHLY, CDR2 FYNNEI. The V and J ends lost 8 bases and 0 bases respectively, with 10 bases between them. The CDR3: CASSARLNTEAFF. CDR3 nucleotide sequence: TGTGCCAGCTCCGCTAGACTGAACACTGAAGCTTTCTTT.

This chain links TRBV19 with TRBJ1-1, with TRBD1 as a possible D gene (5 bases). The CDR3 has 17 residues. Germline values: CDR1 LNHDA, CDR2 SQIVND (reference sequence). V was clipped by 3 bases and J by 4 bases, with 21 bases between them. CDR3 loop: CASSMGGTLESSTEAFF. The CDR3 DNA follows: TGTGCCAGTAGTATGGGAGGGACGTTGGAAAGTAGCACTGAAGCTTTCTTT.

CDR3 nucleotides: TGCGCCAGCAGCTTGTTCGGGATAGGGAGCACAGATACGCAGTATTTT. It specifies CASSLFGIGSTDTQYF. The V and J genes are TRBV5-1 and TRBJ2-3, with D perhaps matching TRBD2 (5 bases). V lost 1 base to trimming and J lost 0 bases, with 12 bases between them. Germline CDR1 reads SGHRS; CDR2 reads YFSETQ. The CDR3 covers 16 residues.

V usage is TRBV11-2 and J usage is TRBJ1-4, with 7 nucleotides matching TRBD1. This CDR3 region has 13 residues. Germline CDR1 and CDR2: SGHAT and FQNNGV. Trimming at V came to 7 bases and at J to 7 bases, leaving 6 bases not matched to a gene. DNA for the CDR3: TGTGCCAGCACCCAGGGGGGGAGTGAAAAACTGTTTTTT. This codes for CASTQGGSEKLFF.

The chain has TRBV19 and TRBJ1-5; D gene unclear. The ends were cut back, 1 base at V and 9 bases at J, with 7 bases in the middle. This CDR3 spans 12 amino acids. The germline V gene encodes CDR1 LNHDA and CDR2 SQIVND (reference sequence). The CDR3 DNA sequence: TGTGCCAGTAGTATAGTCTTGGGGCCCCAGCATTTT. It is translated as CASSIVLGPQHF.